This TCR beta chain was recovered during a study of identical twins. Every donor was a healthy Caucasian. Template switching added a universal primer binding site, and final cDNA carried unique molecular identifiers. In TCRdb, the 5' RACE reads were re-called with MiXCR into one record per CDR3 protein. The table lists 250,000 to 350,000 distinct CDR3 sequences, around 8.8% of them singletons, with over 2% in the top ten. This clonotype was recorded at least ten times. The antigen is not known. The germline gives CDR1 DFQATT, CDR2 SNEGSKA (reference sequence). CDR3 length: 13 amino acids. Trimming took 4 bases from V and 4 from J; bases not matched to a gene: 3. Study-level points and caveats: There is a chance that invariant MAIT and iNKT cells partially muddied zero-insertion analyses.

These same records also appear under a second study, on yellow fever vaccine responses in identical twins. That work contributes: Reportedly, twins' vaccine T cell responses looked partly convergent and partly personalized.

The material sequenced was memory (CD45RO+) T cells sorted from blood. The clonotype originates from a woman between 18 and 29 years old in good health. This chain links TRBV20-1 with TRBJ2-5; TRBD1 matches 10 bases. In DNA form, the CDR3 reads TGCAGTGCTAAGGGACAGGGGATAGAGACCCAGTACTTC. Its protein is CSAKGQGIETQYF.